This T cell receptor (beta chain) is drawn from a study of OX40 agonist ivuxolimab in advanced cancers. Study-level background: Cohort: about 80% men, mean age approximately 60, aged about 23 to 79.

Here immunoSEQ multiplex PCR was the method, and the copy in TCRdb shows in-frame clones only, minus some. The sample lists 70,000 or so clones, around nine tenths occurring once. Trimming removed 7 bases from V and 0 bases from J, with 13 bases in between. The CDR3 runs 15 residues. Germline lookup yields CDR1 SEHNR and CDR2 FQNEAQ (reference sequence). Autoimmune disease history or systemic immunosuppression led to patient exclusion. This clone was detected once. The chain recombines TRBV7-9 with TRBJ1-3, with D perhaps matching TRBD1 (6 bases). The source was CD4+ or CD8+ T cells sorted from blood, collected in a trial of the OX40 agonist ivuxolimab. The source is an adult with an advanced solid tumor such as melanoma, head and neck, liver or kidney cancer. CDR3 in DNA: TGTGCCAGCATGGGTTGGACAGCCTCTGGAAACACCATATATTTT. Its translation: CASMGWTASGNTIYF.